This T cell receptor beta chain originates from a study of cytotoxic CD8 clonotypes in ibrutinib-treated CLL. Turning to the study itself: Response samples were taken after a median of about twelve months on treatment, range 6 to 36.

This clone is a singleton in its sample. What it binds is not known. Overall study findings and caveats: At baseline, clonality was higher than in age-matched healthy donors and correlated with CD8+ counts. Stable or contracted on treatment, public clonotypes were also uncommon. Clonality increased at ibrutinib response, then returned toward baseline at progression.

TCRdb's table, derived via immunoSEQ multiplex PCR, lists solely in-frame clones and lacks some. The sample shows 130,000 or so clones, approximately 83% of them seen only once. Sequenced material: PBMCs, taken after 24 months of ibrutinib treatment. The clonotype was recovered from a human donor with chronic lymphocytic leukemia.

In DNA form, the CDR3 reads TGTGCCAGCAAAGTAATTGGACTTCTGGATACGCAGTATTTT. Encoded protein: CASKVIGLLDTQYF. V gene TRBV28 combines with J gene TRBJ2-3, with a tentative D call TRBD2 (5 bases). V lost 7 bases, J lost 6 bases, and 17 bases lay in between. Germline values: CDR1 MDHEN, CDR2 SYDVKM. The CDR3 has 14 residues.